This is a list of T cell receptor beta chains from one sample in a study of vaccination and CD4 T cells after COVID-19. The antigens of these receptors remain unknown. From the PCR reads, TCRdb called clonotypes with MiXCR, one entry per CDR3 protein. The sample carries about 15,000 distinct CDR3 sequences, approximately 27% recorded once. Sequencing was done on a sample of cultured CD4+ T cells from blood. Receptors were obtained from a human donor with COVID-19. Each CDR3 is given with its conserved first and last residue. A D gene is named only where the DNA matches it firmly. Clone size is stated in some rows and not others, as once, few, many or a class when expanded.

v_gene	j_gene	abundance	d_gene	CDR3aa	CDR3nt
TRBV7-2	TRBJ2-7	few	TRBD2	CASSLEVSGGAHEQYF	TGTGCCAGCAGCTTAGAGGTTAGCGGGGGGGCTCACGAGCAGTACTTC
TRBV5-4	TRBJ1-2	few	-	CASSPDRNYGYTF	TGTGCCAGCAGCCCGGACAGAAACTATGGCTACACCTTC
TRBV6-5	TRBJ2-7	-	TRBD2	CASSCKRGSSYEQYF	TGTGCCAGCAGTTGTAAGCGGGGGAGCTCCTACGAGCAGTACTTC
TRBV5-1	TRBJ2-5	-	-	CASSYSGETQYF	TGCGCCAGCAGCTACTCGGGGGAGACCCAGTACTTC
TRBV6-2/TRBV6-3	TRBJ1-1	medium-sized	TRBD1	CASSDPTGRNTEAFF	TGTGCCAGCAGTGACCCGACAGGGAGGAACACTGAAGCTTTCTTT
TRBV27	TRBJ1-5	-	-	CASSSGGAPSNQPQHF	TGTGCCAGCAGTTCTGGAGGGGCACCAAGCAATCAGCCCCAGCATTTT
TRBV6-2/TRBV6-3	TRBJ2-7	-	-	CASSYRVGEQYF	TGTGCCAGCAGTTACAGGGTTGGCGAGCAGTACTTC
TRBV19	TRBJ2-7	few	-	CASSNRDNYEQYF	TGTGCCAGTAGTAACCGGGACAACTACGAGCAGTACTTC
TRBV27	TRBJ1-1	-	-	CASSPGQLNTEAFF	TGTGCCAGCAGCCCAGGACAGTTGAACACTGAAGCTTTCTTT
TRBV20-1	TRBJ1-5	-	-	CSARSSQPQHF	TGCAGTGCTAGATCGAGTCAGCCCCAGCATTTT
TRBV7-9	TRBJ2-3	-	-	CASSWNSGTQYF	TGTGCCAGCAGCTGGAACTCGGGCACGCAGTATTTT
TRBV25-1	TRBJ2-7	few	-	CASSDPGKASPYEQYF	TGTGCCAGCAGTGACCCCGGAAAGGCATCCCCATACGAGCAGTACTTC
TRBV20-1	TRBJ2-5	-	TRBD2	CSARRAIGAGGHLNQETQYF	TGCAGTGCAAGGAGGGCAATTGGAGCGGGGGGGCATTTGAACCAAGAGACCCAGTACTTC
TRBV12-3/TRBV12-4	TRBJ2-5	few	TRBD2	CASSPISGGLETQYF	TGTGCCAGCAGCCCAATTAGCGGGGGGTTGGAGACCCAGTACTTC
TRBV20-1	TRBJ2-5	-	-	CSARLAGRKETQYF	TGCAGTGCTAGACTGGCAGGGAGGAAAGAGACCCAGTACTTC
TRBV7-2	TRBJ1-2	medium-sized	-	CASSLAGRRGYTF	TGTGCCAGCAGCTTAGCAGGCAGAAGGGGCTACACCTTC
TRBV6-5	TRBJ1-1	few	-	CASSYREKLFF	TGTGCCAGCAGTTACAGAGAGAAGCTTTTCTTT
TRBV4-2	TRBJ1-1	few	-	CASSQEGVRGEAFF	TGTGCCAGCAGCCAAGAGGGGGTGAGGGGTGAAGCTTTCTTT
TRBV21-1	TRBJ1-5	-	-	CASSHKKQHQHF	TGTGCCAGCAGCCATAAGAAACAGCACCAGCATTTT
TRBV20-1	TRBJ1-5	few	-	CSAIEGFFSNQPQHF	TGCAGTGCTATAGAGGGATTCTTTAGCAATCAGCCCCAGCATTTT
TRBV12-3/TRBV12-4	TRBJ2-5	-	TRBD2	CASSLWTSGGINQETQYF	TGTGCCAGCAGTTTATGGACTAGCGGGGGGATTAACCAAGAGACCCAGTACTTC
TRBV6-1	TRBJ2-1	-	TRBD2	CASRTRRGGYNEQFF	TGTGCCAGCAGGACGCGGCGGGGAGGGTACAATGAGCAGTTCTTC
TRBV7-2	TRBJ2-3	few	-	CASSLDQGIDTQYF	TGTGCCAGCAGCTTAGACCAGGGAATAGATACGCAGTATTTT
TRBV5-1	TRBJ2-7	-	-	CASSSGLSSYEQYF	TGCGCCAGCAGCTCGGGACTCAGCTCCTACGAGCAGTACTTC
TRBV20-1	TRBJ1-3	few	-	CSARVQGSSGNTIYF	TGCAGTGCTAGAGTGCAAGGGAGCTCTGGAAACACCATATATTTT
TRBV4-2	TRBJ1-1	-	TRBD1	CASSQPDRVGTEAFF	TGTGCCAGCAGCCAACCGGACAGGGTAGGGACTGAAGCTTTCTTT
TRBV2	TRBJ1-2	-	TRBD1	CASRHSGTGGAGGYGYTF	TGTGCCAGCAGACACTCCGGGACAGGGGGCGCGGGAGGCTATGGCTACACCTTC
TRBV6-2/TRBV6-3	TRBJ2-7	few	TRBD2	CASRLAGESYEQYF	TGTGCCAGCAGGTTAGCGGGGGAATCCTACGAGCAGTACTTC
TRBV2	TRBJ1-6	few	TRBD1	CASSEGLTGRPPGSPLHF	TGTGCCAGCAGTGAAGGACTGACAGGGCGACCCCCAGGCTCACCCCTCCACTTT
TRBV19	TRBJ1-1	medium-sized	-	CASTLSFNTEAFF	TGTGCCAGTACCTTGTCGTTTAACACTGAAGCTTTCTTT
TRBV24-1	TRBJ2-2	few	-	CATSGVRATGELFF	TGTGCCACCAGTGGGGTCAGGGCCACCGGGGAGCTGTTTTTT
TRBV12-3/TRBV12-4	TRBJ2-5	few	TRBD2	CASSPYGGAGETQYF	TGTGCCAGCAGCCCTTACGGGGGGGCCGGAGAGACCCAGTACTTC
TRBV7-2	TRBJ2-1	few	-	CASSSGPSGAYNEQFF	TGTGCCAGCAGCTCCGGTCCCTCGGGGGCCTACAATGAGCAGTTCTTC
TRBV5-3	TRBJ1-6	-	TRBD1	CASSQLGGQGDSPLHF	TGTGCCAGCAGCCAACTAGGGGGACAGGGCGATTCACCCCTCCACTTT
TRBV20-1	TRBJ2-1	-	TRBD2	CSARHLAGMWNEQFF	TGCAGTGCCCGCCACCTAGCGGGGATGTGGAATGAGCAGTTCTTC
TRBV19	TRBJ2-7	few	TRBD2	CASSQISGGPSNEQYF	TGTGCCAGTAGTCAGATTTCGGGGGGGCCATCCAACGAGCAGTACTTC
TRBV7-2	TRBJ1-1	-	-	CASSLRGGTEAFF	TGTGCCAGCAGCTTGAGGGGAGGGACTGAAGCTTTCTTT
TRBV27	TRBJ2-7	-	-	CASSSPGKGAYEQYF	TGTGCCAGCAGTTCGCCTGGGAAAGGGGCCTACGAGCAGTACTTC
TRBV7-9	TRBJ2-3	-	TRBD2	CASSLNGGKDTQYF	TGTGCCAGCAGCTTAAACGGGGGGAAAGATACGCAGTATTTT
TRBV7-9	TRBJ2-4	few	TRBD2	CASSLAGAGGSIQYF	TGTGCCAGCAGCTTAGCGGGAGCGGGGGGCAGCATTCAGTACTTC
TRBV21-1	TRBJ2-3	few	-	CASSKEGQSSTDTQYF	TGTGCCAGCAGCAAAGAAGGGCAAAGTAGCACAGATACGCAGTATTTT
TRBV27	TRBJ1-4	few	-	CASSPRQNEKLFF	TGTGCCAGCAGTCCACGGCAGAATGAAAAACTGTTTTTT
TRBV6-1	TRBJ2-7	few	-	CASSDTVRGYEQYF	TGTGCCAGCAGTGATACGGTCAGGGGCTACGAGCAGTACTTC
TRBV6-5	TRBJ1-3	-	-	CASSYGPSSGNTIYF	TGTGCCAGCAGTTACGGGCCTAGCTCTGGAAACACCATATATTTT
TRBV28	TRBJ1-2	-	-	CASSPSLVGGGYTF	TGTGCCAGCAGCCCCTCCCTTGTAGGGGGAGGCTACACCTTC